What follows are 29 T cell receptor beta chains derived from one specimen sequenced in a study of regulatory T cells in long-lasting Graves disease. Regarding time point: newly diagnosed GD, antithyroid drugs for less than 3 months. There was RNA extracted from PBMCs, and the TCR library was made from it. The authors built TCR beta libraries using iRepertoire HTBI primers and Arm-PCR of CDR3 regions. TCRdb reprocessed the multiplex PCR reads with MiXCR, giving one entry per CDR3 protein. The sample has 350,000 to 450,000 distinct CDR3 sequences, 10% to 15% seen once. The data also belong to a second study, concerning T cells in Graves' hyperthyroidism and ophthalmopathy.

Specimen: peripheral blood mononuclear cells (PBMCs), collected at new diagnosis, from a patient treated with antithyroid drugs. The source is a woman between 18 and 30 years old with Graves disease.

Comment on this clonotype: A read error may be the cause here, since a much bigger clone is one base away. The genes are TRBV5-1 and TRBJ1-1; D remains ambiguous. Trimming removed 4 bases from V and 6 bases from J, with 16 bases in between. Germline V CDR1 and CDR2: SGHRS, YFSETQ. The CDR3 has 14 residues. The CDR3 DNA reads as TGCGCCAGCAGCCCTATTACCCAGAGCTCTGAAGCTTTCTTT. Its translation: CASSPITQSSEAFF.

With regard to this clonotype: The likely explanation is a read error, given a far larger clone one base away. The gene calls are TRBV7-9 and TRBJ2-5; D call uncertain. This CDR3 region has 11 residues. Germline V lookup: CDR1 SEHNR, CDR2 FQNEAQ (reference sequence). In nucleotides, the CDR3 is TGTGCCAGCAGCCATCAAGGGACCCAGTACTTC. Amino acids: CASSHQGTQYF.

This clonotype was counted between two and nine times. A junction boundary mismatches the germline segment, possibly from a read error. The chain combines TRBV9 with TRBJ2-1, with TRBD2 matching over 9 bases. The CDR3 is 14 residues long. The germline V gene has CDR1 SGDLS and CDR2 YYNGEE. The CDR3 protein is CASRAAGGSNGQFF. CDR3 in DNA: TGTGCCAGCAGGGCGGCGGGAGGGAGCAATGGGCAGTTCTTC.

J is TRBJ2-2 and V is TRBV5-8; D gene ambiguous. The CDR3 is made up of 15 amino acids. Germline lookup yields CDR1 SGHTS and CDR2 YDEGEE. Trimming shortened V by 1 base and J by 7 bases, and 14 bases separated the two germline ends. CDR3 loop: CASSLRSSRDGELFF. The DNA for the CDR3 is TGTGCCAGCAGCTTGCGGAGTTCTCGCGACGGGGAGCTGTTTTTT.

This chain joins TRBV6-5 and TRBJ2-1, with 12 bases identical to TRBD2. Germline-derived CDR1 and CDR2 are MNHEY and SVGAGI. V was pared by 1 base and J by 7 bases, with 8 bases of the junction left unmatched. The CDR3 is 17 amino acids. In DNA, the CDR3 is TGTGCCAGCAGTTACTTCCCTAGCGGGGGGGCGCGGAATGAGCAGTTCTTC. This translates into CASSYFPSGGARNEQFF.

Concerning this clonotype: With a much larger clone just one base away, this may be a read error. The V call is TRBV15, the J call TRBJ2-1; D ambiguous. The better agreement between TRBJ2-7 and the DNA end casts doubt on the J call. Germline V gene sequence: CDR1 LNHNV, CDR2 YYDKDF (reference sequence). The CDR3 extends over 13 amino acids. CDR3 nucleotide sequence: TGTGCCACCAGCAGAGATCTCACTCCCGAGCAGTACTTC. It specifies CATSRDLTPEQYF.

This clonotype was observed a few times. The genes are TRBV19 and TRBJ2-1; 9 bases are shared with TRBD2. The CDR3 length is 16 residues. CDR1 and CDR2 (germline): LNHDA, SQIVND (reference sequence). Germline trimming cut 2 bases from V and 9 bases from J; bases unmatched to any gene: 11. The CDR3 spells CASSIRSLAGVLEQFF. CDR3 coding DNA: TGTGCCAGTAGTATAAGATCCTTAGCGGGAGTTCTTGAGCAGTTCTTC. The entire variable domain, with the rest obtained from reference TRBV19 and TRBJ2-1, is as follows: DGGITQSPKYLFRKEGQNVTLSCEQNLNHDAMYWYRQDPGQGLRLIYYSQIVNDFQKGDIAEGYSVSREKKESFPLTVTSAQKNPTAFYLCASSIRSLAGVLEQFFGPGTRLTVL.

In its sample, this clonotype was seen a few times. The chain employs TRBV6-2 or TRBV6-3 and TRBJ2-5, with TRBD1 matching over 7 bases. CDR1 and CDR2 from the germline V gene are MNHEY and SVGEGT. The CDR3 runs 13 residues. The junction had 11 bases not matched to a gene; V was cut back by 11 bases and J by 5 bases. The CDR3 DNA sequence: TGTGCCGGCGCATTAAGGGGGCGCGAGACCCAGTACTTC. This encodes CAGALRGRETQYF.

The V gene is TRBV7-9, the J gene TRBJ2-5, with D perhaps TRBD1 or TRBD2 (5 bases each). V was cut by 5 bases and J by 5 bases, with 9 bases left in between. Germline V lookup: CDR1 SEHNR, CDR2 FQNEAQ (reference sequence). This CDR3 contains 12 residues. The CDR3 nucleotides are TGTGCCAGCAGCCCTGGGGACGAGACCCAGTACTTC. Translation: CASSPGDETQYF.

This clonotype was detected many times. The rearrangement uses TRBV30 and TRBJ2-3; possibly TRBD1 for D (6 bases). The V gene lost 5 bases and the J gene lost 6 bases, with 15 bases spanning the gap. Germline V gene data show CDR1 as GTSNPN and CDR2 as SVGIG (reference sequence). The length of the CDR3 is 13 residues. The CDR3 region has the DNA TGTGCCTGGTCTAGGGGGAGTGGCGATACGCAGTATTTT. Its translation: CAWSRGSGDTQYF.

This clonotype showed up many times. The V call is TRBV7-8, the J call TRBJ1-1; D is undetermined. CDR3 length: 15 amino acids. Germline assignment: CDR1 SGHVS and CDR2 FQNEAQ. V was pared by 2 bases and J by 1 base, with 11 bases between. CDR3 bases: TGTGCCAGCAGCTTATTGCGCCAGAAGAACACTGAAGCTTTCTTT. Protein product: CASSLLRQKNTEAFF.

This clonotype was observed many times. Here the CDR3 reads CASSLYASVLGSYEQYF. DNA for the CDR3: TGTGCCAGCAGTTTATACGCTAGTGTTTTGGGTTCGTACGAGCAGTACTTC. V usage is TRBV27 and J usage is TRBJ2-7; D unclear. In germline, CDR1 is MNHEY, CDR2 SMNVEV (reference sequence). CDR3 size: 17 residues. Between the trimmed V and J ends, which lost 1 base and 4 bases, there was a span of 20 bases.

The chain recombines TRBV10-3 with TRBJ1-4; D remains ambiguous. This CDR3 is built from 16 residues. CDR1 is ENHRY, CDR2 SYGVKD, per germline. The V end was cut by 8 bases, the J end by 0 bases, with 16 bases between. The CDR3: CAIGPGRHATNEKLFF. In DNA form, the CDR3 reads TGTGCCATCGGCCCTGGGAGGCATGCAACTAATGAAAAACTGTTTTTT.

Concerning this clonotype: The CDR3 end shows no conserved phenylalanine or tryptophan, and so a read error is likely. The chain employs TRBV6-2 or TRBV6-3 and TRBJ2-5, with D perhaps matching TRBD2 (6 bases). The CDR3 contains 12 residues. CDR1 is MNHEY and CDR2 is SVGEGT in the germline V gene. V lost 6 bases to trimming and J lost 4 bases, with 9 bases between them. CDR3 coding DNA: TGTGCCAGCAGCAAAGCGGGAGAGACCCAGTACTCC. This encodes CASSKAGETQYS.

This clonotype was seen repeatedly, ten times or more. In DNA form, the CDR3 reads TGTGCCAGCAGCTTAGATACAGGGCGCAATCAGCCCCAGCATTTT. Protein product: CASSLDTGRNQPQHF. The rearrangement joins TRBV11-2 to TRBJ1-5; a possible D gene is TRBD1 (6 bases). CDR1 and CDR2 from the germline V gene are SGHAT and FQNNGV. The CDR3 totals 15 residues. Trimming shortened V by 0 bases and J by 2 bases, and 8 bases separated the two germline ends.

The chain uses TRBV10-3 and TRBJ2-1; TRBD1 agrees at 7 bases. Germline V CDR1 and CDR2: ENHRY, SYGVKD. Trimming took 10 bases from V and 8 from J; bases not matched to a gene: 8. The CDR3 runs 12 residues. The CDR3 spells CATLTGSDEQFF. CDR3 DNA sequence: TGTGCCACCCTGACAGGGAGCGATGAGCAGTTCTTC.

This clonotype appeared many times. The chain carries TRBV11-1 and TRBJ2-1; D may be TRBD1 (6 bases). V lost 0 bases and J 12 bases, leaving 12 bases between the germline ends. This CDR3 spans 13 amino acids. Germline lookup yields CDR1 SGHAT and CDR2 FQDESV (reference sequence). CDR3 in amino acids: CASSLADSTVQFF. The DNA of the CDR3 is TGTGCCAGCAGCTTAGCGGACAGCACGGTGCAGTTCTTC.

The chain joins TRBV7-9 to TRBJ2-5, with 10 bases matching TRBD1. The CDR3 runs 16 residues. The germline V gene has CDR1 SEHNR and CDR2 FQNEAQ (reference sequence). V lost 5 bases and J lost 4; bases outside the gene matches: 10. For the CDR3, the DNA is TGTGCCAGCAGCCCAACAGCCGGGACAGGGGTAGAGACCCAGTACTTC. Its protein product is CASSPTAGTGVETQYF.

J is TRBJ2-1 and V is TRBV11-3, with 11 bases fitting TRBD2. Germline CDR1 SGHNT, CDR2 YENEEA. The CDR3 covers 14 residues. The ends lost 5 bases at V and 8 bases at J; junction bases unmatched: 5. The CDR3 is CASSPSGRIDEQFF. CDR3 sequence (DNA): TGTGCCAGCAGCCCTAGCGGGAGGATAGATGAGCAGTTCTTC.

The rearrangement links TRBV11-2 to TRBJ1-2, with no clear D. This CDR3 spans 15 amino acids. V was clipped by 4 bases and J by 4 bases, with 16 bases between them. Germline lookup yields CDR1 SGHAT and CDR2 FQNNGV. CDR3 sequence: CASSSDPEGFYGYTF. CDR3 nucleotide sequence: TGTGCCAGCAGCTCGGACCCCGAGGGCTTCTATGGCTACACCTTC.

The table lists this clonotype with many counts. The gene calls are TRBV6-5 and TRBJ1-2, with D unclear. CDR1 is MNHEY, CDR2 SVGAGI, per germline. The CDR3 extends over 16 amino acids. V was cut by 2 bases and J by 2 bases, with 15 bases left in between. The CDR3 protein is CASSYGWTPQNYGYTF. As DNA, the CDR3 is TGTGCCAGCAGTTACGGTTGGACTCCCCAAAACTATGGCTACACCTTC.

Ten or more counts support this clonotype. The chain links TRBV11-1 to TRBJ1-1; D is undetermined. The V and J ends lost 2 bases and 8 bases respectively, with 9 bases between them. Per germline, CDR1 SGHAT and CDR2 FQDESV (reference sequence). The CDR3 consists of 12 residues. DNA of the CDR3: TGTGCCAGCAGCTTAACGACGATAGAAGCTTTCTTT. Translation: CASSLTTIEAFF.

The table lists this clonotype with many counts. V usage is TRBV30 and J usage is TRBJ1-1; D gene uncertain. Trimming stripped 1 base from V and 2 bases from J, with 20 bases between. The V gene's germline CDR1 is GTSNPN and CDR2 SVGIG (reference sequence). The CDR3 has 17 amino acids. CDR3 sequence: CAWSAAGSYPSNTEAFF. The CDR3 nucleotides are TGTGCCTGGAGTGCGGCAGGCTCGTACCCCAGTAACACTGAAGCTTTCTTT. Full variable domain (missing parts from reference TRBV30 and TRBJ1-1): SQTIHQWPATLVQPVGSPLSLECTVEGTSNPNLYWYRQAAGRGLQLLFYSVGIGQISSEVPQNLSASRPQDRQFILSSKKLLLSDSGFYLCAWSAAGSYPSNTEAFFGQGTRLTVV.

This clonotype was seen ten or more times. J is TRBJ2-1 and V is TRBV20-1; weak D call: TRBD2 (6 bases). Trimming shortened V by 4 bases and J by 5 bases, and 9 bases separated the two germline ends. The CDR3 consists of 12 residues. The germline V gene encodes CDR1 DFQATT and CDR2 SNEGSKA (reference sequence). This CDR3 is CSANAGNNEQFF. The CDR3 region has the DNA TGCAGTGCTAATGCGGGGAACAATGAGCAGTTCTTC.

This clonotype has a count of ten or more. V and J are TRBV20-1 and TRBJ2-5, with D uncertain. Germline lookup yields CDR1 DFQATT and CDR2 SNEGSKA (reference sequence). This CDR3 region has 11 residues. Trimming pared 4 bases from V and 0 bases from J, leaving 3 bases between. CDR3 in DNA: TGCAGTGCTACGGACCAAGAGACCCAGTACTTC. This sequence encodes CSATDQETQYF.

At least ten counts were recorded for this clonotype. This sequence joins TRBV12-3 or TRBV12-4 and TRBJ1-1; no definite D call. Trimming removed 7 bases from V and 8 bases from J, with 20 bases in between. CDR3 length: 14 residues. Here the CDR3 reads CASTLLTRAKEAFF. CDR3 nucleotides: TGTGCCAGCACCCTCCTGACTCGAGCTAAAGAAGCTTTCTTT.

This clonotype was observed at least ten times. The rearrangement uses TRBV28 and TRBJ2-1; D uncertain. This CDR3 region has 14 residues. V gave up 7 bases and J gave up 6 bases, with 16 bases separating them. Germline V gene lookup returns CDR1 MDHEN and CDR2 SYDVKM. The CDR3 nucleotides are TGTGCCAGCACCCAATCCGGGTTGCTCAATGAGCAGTTCTTC. Translation: CASTQSGLLNEQFF. The variable domain in full, completed from reference TRBV28 and TRBJ2-1, reads DVKVTQSSRYLVKRTGEKVFLECVQDMDHENMFWYRQDPGLGLRLIYFSYDVKMKEKGDIPEGYSVSREKKERFSLILESASTNQTSMYLCASTQSGLLNEQFFGPGTRLTVL.

With regard to this clonotype: A much larger clone differs from this one at a single base, so this may be a read error. The J gene is TRBJ1-1, the V gene TRBV13, with 7 bases that match TRBD1. Trimming removed 1 base from V and 2 bases from J; junction bases left unmatched: 10. Germline CDR1 reads PRHDT; CDR2 reads FYEKMQ (reference sequence). The CDR3 has 17 amino acids. In nucleotides, the CDR3 is TGTGCCAGCAGCTTAGCCCTGGGACAGAAAATTAACACTGAAGCTTTCTTT. Translating it yields CASSLALGQKINTEAFF. Filled out from reference TRBV13 and TRBJ1-1, the complete variable domain reads AAGVIQSPRHLIKEKRETATLKCYPIPRHDTVYWYQQGPGQDPQFLISFYEKMQSDKGSIPDRFSAQQFSDYHSELNMSSLELGDSALYFCASSLALGQKINTEAFFGQGTRLTVV.

This clonotype was observed a few times. CDR3: CASSYIRGIETQYF. For the CDR3, the DNA is TGTGCCAGCAGTTACATCAGGGGGATCGAGACCCAGTACTTC. V and J are TRBV6-5 and TRBJ2-5; 7 bases agree with TRBD1. CDR3 size: 14 residues. In germline, CDR1 is MNHEY, CDR2 SVGAGI. J lost 5 bases, V lost 2 bases, and 5 bases had no gene match.